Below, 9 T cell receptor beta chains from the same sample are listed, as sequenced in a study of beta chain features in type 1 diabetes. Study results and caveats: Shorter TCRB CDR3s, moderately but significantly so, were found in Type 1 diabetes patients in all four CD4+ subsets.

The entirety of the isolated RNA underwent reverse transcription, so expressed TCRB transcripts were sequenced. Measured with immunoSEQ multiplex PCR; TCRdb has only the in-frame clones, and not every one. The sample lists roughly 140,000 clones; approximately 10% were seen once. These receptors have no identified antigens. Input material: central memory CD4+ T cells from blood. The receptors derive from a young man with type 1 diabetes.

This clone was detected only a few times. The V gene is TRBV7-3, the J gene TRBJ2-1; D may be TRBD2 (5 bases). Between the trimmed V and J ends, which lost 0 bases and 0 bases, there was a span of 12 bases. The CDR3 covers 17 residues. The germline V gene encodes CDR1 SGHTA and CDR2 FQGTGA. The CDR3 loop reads CASSLTPVANSYNEQFF. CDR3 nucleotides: TGTGCCAGCAGCTTAACACCCGTAGCGAACTCCTACAATGAGCAGTTCTTC.

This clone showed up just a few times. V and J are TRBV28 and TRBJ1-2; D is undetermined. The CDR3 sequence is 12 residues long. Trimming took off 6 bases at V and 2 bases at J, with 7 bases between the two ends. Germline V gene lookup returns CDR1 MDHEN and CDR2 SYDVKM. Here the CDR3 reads CASRARNYGYTF. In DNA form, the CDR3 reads TGTGCCAGCAGGGCCAGGAACTATGGCTACACCTTC.

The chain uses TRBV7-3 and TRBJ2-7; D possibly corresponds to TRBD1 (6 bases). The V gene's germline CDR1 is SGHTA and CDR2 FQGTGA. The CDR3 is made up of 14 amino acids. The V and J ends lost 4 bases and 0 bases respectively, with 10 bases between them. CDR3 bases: TGTGCCAGCAGCTCCCAGGGGAACTCCTACGAGCAGTACTTC. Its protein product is CASSSQGNSYEQYF.

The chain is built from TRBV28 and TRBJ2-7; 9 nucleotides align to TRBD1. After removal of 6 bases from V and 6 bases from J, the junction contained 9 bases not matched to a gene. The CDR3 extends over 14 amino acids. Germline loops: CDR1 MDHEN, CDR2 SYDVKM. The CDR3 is CASRPQGARSEQYF. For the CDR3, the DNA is TGTGCCAGCAGACCACAGGGGGCGCGAAGCGAGCAGTACTTC.

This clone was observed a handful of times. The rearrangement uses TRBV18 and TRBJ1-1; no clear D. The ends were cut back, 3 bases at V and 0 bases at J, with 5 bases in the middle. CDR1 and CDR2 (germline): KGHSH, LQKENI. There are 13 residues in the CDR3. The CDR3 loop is CASSPSMNTEAFF. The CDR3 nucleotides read TGTGCCAGCTCACCGTCAATGAACACTGAAGCTTTCTTT.

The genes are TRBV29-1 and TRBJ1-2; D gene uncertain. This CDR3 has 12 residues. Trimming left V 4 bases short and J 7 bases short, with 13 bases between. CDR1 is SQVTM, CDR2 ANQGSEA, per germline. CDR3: CSVGSDLAGYTF. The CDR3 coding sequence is TGCAGCGTTGGCAGCGACTTGGCTGGCTACACCTTC.

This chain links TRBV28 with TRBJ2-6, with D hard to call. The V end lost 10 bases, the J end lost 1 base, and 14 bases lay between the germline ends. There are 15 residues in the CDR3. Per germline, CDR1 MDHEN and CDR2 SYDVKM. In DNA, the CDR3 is TGTGCCACTCTCCCGTTCGGGTCTGGGGCCAACGTCCTGACTTTC. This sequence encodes CATLPFGSGANVLTF.

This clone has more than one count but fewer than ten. This CDR3 is CASSRPNRDNQPQHF. CDR3 nucleotide sequence: TGTGCCAGTAGTCGTCCGAACAGGGACAATCAGCCCCAGCATTTT. The rearrangement uses TRBV19 and TRBJ1-5; D might be TRBD1 (6 bases). This CDR3 is 15 amino acids long. Germline lookup yields CDR1 LNHDA and CDR2 SQIVND (reference sequence). V lost 5 bases and J 3 bases, leaving 14 bases between the germline ends.

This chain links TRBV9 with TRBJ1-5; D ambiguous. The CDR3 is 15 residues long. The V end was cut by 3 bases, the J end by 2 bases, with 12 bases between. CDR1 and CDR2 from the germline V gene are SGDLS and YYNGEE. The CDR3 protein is CASSETAAGNQPQHF. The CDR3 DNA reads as TGTGCCAGCAGCGAAACAGCCGCCGGCAATCAGCCCCAGCATTTT. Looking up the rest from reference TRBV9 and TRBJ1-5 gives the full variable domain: DSGVTQTPKHLITATGQRVTLRCSPRSGDLSVYWYQQSLDQGLQFLIQYYNGEERAKGNILERFSAQQFPDLHSELNLSSLELGDSALYFCASSETAAGNQPQHFGDGTRLSIL.